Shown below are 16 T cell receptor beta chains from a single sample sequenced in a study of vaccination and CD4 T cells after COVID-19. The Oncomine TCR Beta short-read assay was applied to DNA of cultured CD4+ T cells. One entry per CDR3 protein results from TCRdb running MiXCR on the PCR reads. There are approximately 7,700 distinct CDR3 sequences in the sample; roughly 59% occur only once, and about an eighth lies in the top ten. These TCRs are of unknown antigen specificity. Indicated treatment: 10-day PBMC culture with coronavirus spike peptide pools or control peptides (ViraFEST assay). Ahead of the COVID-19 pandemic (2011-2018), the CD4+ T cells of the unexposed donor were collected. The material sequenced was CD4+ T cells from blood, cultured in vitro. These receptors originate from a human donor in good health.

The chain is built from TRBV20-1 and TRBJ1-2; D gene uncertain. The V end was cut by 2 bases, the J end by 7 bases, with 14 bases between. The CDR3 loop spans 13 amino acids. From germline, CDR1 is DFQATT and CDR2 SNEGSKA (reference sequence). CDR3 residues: CSARLRRTGGYTF. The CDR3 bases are TGCAGTGCTAGACTCCGAAGGACCGGTGGCTACACCTTC.

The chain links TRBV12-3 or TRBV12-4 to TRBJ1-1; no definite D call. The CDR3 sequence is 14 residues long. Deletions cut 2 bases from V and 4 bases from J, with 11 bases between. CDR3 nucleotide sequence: TGTGCCAGCAGTTTAATAGGAGGTGGCACTGAAGCTTTCTTT. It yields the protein CASSLIGGGTEAFF.

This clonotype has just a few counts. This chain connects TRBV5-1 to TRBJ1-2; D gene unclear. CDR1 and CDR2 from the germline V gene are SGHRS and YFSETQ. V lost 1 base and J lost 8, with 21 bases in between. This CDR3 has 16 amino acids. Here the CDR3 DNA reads TGCGCCAGCAGCTTGTCCTTTGCTGAGGCCCTCAGAGGCTACACCTTC. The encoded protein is CASSLSFAEALRGYTF.

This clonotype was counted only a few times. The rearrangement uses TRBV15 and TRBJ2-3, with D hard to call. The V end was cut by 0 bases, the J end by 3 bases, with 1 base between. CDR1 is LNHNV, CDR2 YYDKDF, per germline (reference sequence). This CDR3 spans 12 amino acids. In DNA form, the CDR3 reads TGTGCCACCAGCAGAGAGACAGATACGCAGTATTTT. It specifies CATSRETDTQYF.

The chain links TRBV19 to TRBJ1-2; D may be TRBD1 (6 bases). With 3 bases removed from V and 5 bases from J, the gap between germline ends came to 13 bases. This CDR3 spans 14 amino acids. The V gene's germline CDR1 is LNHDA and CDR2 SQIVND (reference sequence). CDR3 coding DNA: TGTGCCAGTAGTATCCTGGGACAAACGTATGGCTACACCTTC. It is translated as CASSILGQTYGYTF.

CDR3 region: CASSKVRGPPATDTQYF. Here the CDR3 DNA reads TGTGCCAGCAGCAAAGTGCGGGGACCCCCCGCCACAGATACGCAGTATTTT. The gene calls are TRBV21-1 and TRBJ2-3; TRBD2, the table's D call, was not compared with the DNA. TRBV21-1 is assigned pseudogene status. The CDR3 consists of 17 residues.

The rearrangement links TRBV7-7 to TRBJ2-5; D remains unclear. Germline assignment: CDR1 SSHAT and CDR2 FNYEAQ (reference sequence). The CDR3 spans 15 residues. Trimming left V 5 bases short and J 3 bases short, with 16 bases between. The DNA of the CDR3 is TGTGCCAGCAGCCTATTTGGGCCCTGGGAAGAGACCCAGTACTTC. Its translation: CASSLFGPWEETQYF.

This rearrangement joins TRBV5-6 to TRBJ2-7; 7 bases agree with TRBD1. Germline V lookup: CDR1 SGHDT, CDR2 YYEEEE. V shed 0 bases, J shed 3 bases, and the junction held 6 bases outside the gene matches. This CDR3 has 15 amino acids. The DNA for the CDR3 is TGTGCCAGCAGCTTGGACAGGGGAGTAATCTACGAGCAGTACTTC. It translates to CASSLDRGVIYEQYF.

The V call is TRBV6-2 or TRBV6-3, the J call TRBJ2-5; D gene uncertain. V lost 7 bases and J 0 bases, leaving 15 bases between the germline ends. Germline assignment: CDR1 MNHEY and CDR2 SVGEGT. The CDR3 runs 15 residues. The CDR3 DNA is TGTGCCAGCATCCCATTCAGGAATTACCAAGAGACCCAGTACTTC. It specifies CASIPFRNYQETQYF.

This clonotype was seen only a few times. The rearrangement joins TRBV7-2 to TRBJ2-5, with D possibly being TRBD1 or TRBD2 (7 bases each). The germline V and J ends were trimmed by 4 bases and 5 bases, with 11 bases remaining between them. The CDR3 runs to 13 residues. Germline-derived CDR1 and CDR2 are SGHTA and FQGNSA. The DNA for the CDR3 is TGTGCCAGCAGCTACAGGGGAGGGGAGACCCAGTACTTC. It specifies CASSYRGGETQYF.

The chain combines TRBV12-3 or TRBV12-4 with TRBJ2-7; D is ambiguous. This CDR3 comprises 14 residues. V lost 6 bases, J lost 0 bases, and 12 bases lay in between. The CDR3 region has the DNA TGTGCCAGCAGGCCGTTCGCCAACTCCTACGAGCAGTACTTC. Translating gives CASRPFANSYEQYF.

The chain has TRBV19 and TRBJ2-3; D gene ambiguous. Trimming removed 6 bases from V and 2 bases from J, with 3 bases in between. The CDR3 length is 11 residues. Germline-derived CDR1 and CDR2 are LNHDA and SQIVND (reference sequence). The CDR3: CASRLTDTQYF. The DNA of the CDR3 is TGTGCCAGTAGGCTCACAGATACGCAGTATTTT. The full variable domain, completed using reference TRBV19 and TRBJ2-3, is DGGITQSPKYLFRKEGQNVTLSCEQNLNHDAMYWYRQDPGQGLRLIYYSQIVNDFQKGDIAEGYSVSREKKESFPLTVTSAQKNPTAFYLCASRLTDTQYFGPGTRLTVL.

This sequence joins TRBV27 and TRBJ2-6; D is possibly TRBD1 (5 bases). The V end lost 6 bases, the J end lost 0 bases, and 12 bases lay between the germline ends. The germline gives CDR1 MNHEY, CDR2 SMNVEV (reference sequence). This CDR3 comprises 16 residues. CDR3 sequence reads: CASSRTQGSGANVLTF. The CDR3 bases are TGTGCCAGCAGCCGAACTCAGGGCTCTGGGGCCAACGTCCTGACTTTC.

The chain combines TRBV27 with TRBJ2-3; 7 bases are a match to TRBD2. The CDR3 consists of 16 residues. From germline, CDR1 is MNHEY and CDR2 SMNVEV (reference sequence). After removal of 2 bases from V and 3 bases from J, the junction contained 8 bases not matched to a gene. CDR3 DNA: TGTGCCAGCAGTTTAGATGGGAGGGTGGCGACAGATACGCAGTATTTT. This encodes CASSLDGRVATDTQYF.

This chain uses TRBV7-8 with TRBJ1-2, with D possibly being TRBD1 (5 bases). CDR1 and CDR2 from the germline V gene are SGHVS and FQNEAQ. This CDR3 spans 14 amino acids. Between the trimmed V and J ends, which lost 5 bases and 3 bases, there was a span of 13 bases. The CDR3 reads CASSPGTRDYGYTF. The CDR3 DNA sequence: TGTGCCAGCAGCCCCGGGACGAGGGACTATGGCTACACCTTC.

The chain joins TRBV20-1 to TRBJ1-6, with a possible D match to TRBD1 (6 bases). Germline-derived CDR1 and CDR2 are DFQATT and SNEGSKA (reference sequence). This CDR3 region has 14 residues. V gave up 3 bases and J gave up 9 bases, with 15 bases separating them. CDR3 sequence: CSASSGTLGSPLHF. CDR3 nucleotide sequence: TGCAGTGCTAGCTCCGGGACATTAGGTTCACCCCTCCACTTT.